The clone carrying this T cell receptor (beta chain) was observed a few times. No antigen is known for it. Regarding time point: pre-sensitization, week 0. Described treatment: therapeutic diphenylcyclopropenone sensitization with weekly scalp DPC. The data are from a study of human T cells and chemical hapten exposure. Findings and limits, study-wide: PT1 expanded TCR counts correlated positively with patch test score.

TCRdb ran MiXCR on the RACE reads and lists one entry per CDR3 protein. This table holds 240,000 or so distinct CDR3 sequences, 7.5% to 9% found once. This material consisted of whole blood, taken in connection with sensitization to the hapten diphenylcyclopropenone (DPC). The TCR was taken from a woman aged 40 to 49 with alopecia areata. Some clones in this sample may be carry-over from other donors' samples.

CDR3 residues: CASSPSFNEKLFF. CDR3 coding DNA: TGCGCCAGCAGCCCCAGTTTTAATGAAAAACTGTTTTTT. The V and J genes are TRBV4-1 and TRBJ1-4, with D unclear. The CDR3 is 13 residues long. V lost 4 bases, J lost 4 bases, and 7 bases lay in between. CDR1 is MGHRA, CDR2 YSYEKL, per germline.